This T cell receptor (beta chain) was recorded in a study of T cell repertoires in cytomegalovirus infection (dated by TCRdb to about 2019). A note on the overall study: Peptide stimulations targeted recently identified HLA-C-restricted CMV epitopes, whose presentation resists viral immunomodulation, together with well-studied HLA-B-restricted epitopes. The HLA type of each donor mattered for the analysis, because public TCR beta signatures pointed to carriage of CMV infection along with the matching HLA type. Broader findings and caveats from the paper: The ex vivo response was dominated by HLA-C-restricted CMV-specific TCR beta clonotypes, which also provided the single most frequent clonotype in two of eight donors. In both this cohort and an independent roughly 360-donor cohort, the cumulative frequency of public TCR beta family members distinguished carriers of CMV infection plus the relevant HLA type.

The treatment or condition label for this specimen denotes: in vitro stimulation with specific CMV peptide epitopes to enrich CMV-specific T cells. The sequencer listed for this sample is Illumina HiSeq 1500. TCRdb cleaned the public reads at Q25 with fastp, built clones with MiXCR and kept in-frame beta chains. One record per CDR3 amino acid sequence lists the most common genes and DNA. This sample gives tens of thousands of distinct CDR3 sequences in total; approximately 30% of them show up just once. The leading ten clones occupy roughly three fifths of the sample. Points on this clonotype: The specificity of this receptor is unknown. No base-level quality is on record; no much larger clone is a single base apart.

Per the germline V gene, SGHVS is the CDR1 and FQNEAQ is the CDR2. At the junction V is shortened by 7 bases and J by 6 bases; bases outside the gene matches: 6. Inclusive of the bounding cysteine and phenylalanine, the CDR3 is 14 residues long. Here the CDR3 DNA is all that survives: 42 bases in frame from base 1. Sequencing used CD8+ T cells from cultured PBMCs, obtained from culture after CMV antigen stimulation. This clonotype was sampled from a human donor in good health (CMV status not recorded). Some clones in this sample may be carry-over from other donors' samples. The chain uses TRBV7-8 and TRBJ2-1; TRBD2 fits 10 bases in the junction. CDR3 loop: CASNVAGGSNEQFF. The DNA sequence is given as TGTGCCAGCAACGTAGCGGGAGGAAGCAATGAGCAGTTCTTC.